The source of this T cell receptor (beta chain) is a study of tumor and adjacent non-tumor tissue in lung cancer. Study-level points and caveats: Significantly higher TCR diversity was found in tumor than normal lung. Higher tumor TCR diversity was associated with shorter survival.

Three rounds of nested PCR, following a modified ARM-PCR protocol, produced the TCRbeta library. TCRdb re-derived calls from the multiplex PCR reads in MiXCR, one entry per CDR3 protein. The repertoire has around 210,000 distinct CDR3 sequences, 60% to 75% of them found once; the top ten carry under 30%. RNA was extracted from bulk tissue without any cell sorting. Between August and November 2014, newly diagnosed, chemotherapy-naive lung cancer patients underwent thoracic surgery in China. As to this clonotype: Its antigen is not identified. The germline gene is not matched at one end of the junction; a read error may be the cause.

This CDR3 is built from 14 residues. Germline CDR1 reads LGHNA; CDR2 reads YSLEER. The rearrangement joins TRBV4-3 to TRBJ2-1; no reliable D call. Input material: lung tumor tissue. The receptor comes from a man between 60 and 75 years old with non-small cell lung cancer. In nucleotides, the CDR3 is TGCGCCAGCAGCCAAGAGAGCTCCTACAAAGAGCAGTTCTTC. Residues: CASSQESSYKEQFF.